This record concerns one TCR beta chain sequence. Its antigen is unknown. Base qualities are not at hand, and no much larger clone is one base apart. The cohort was made up of under 800 healthy bone marrow donors. Cohort members were all nominally healthy when sampled, although unrecorded immune exposures were likely present. The donor was CMV seropositive and belonged to the group of about 290 seropositive cohort members. Each donor provided a peripheral blood sample, and peripheral blood mononuclear cells were used for TCR beta sequencing. The Qiagen DNeasy Blood Extraction Kit was used to extract genomic DNA from the blood cell samples. From its cysteine to its phenylalanine, the CDR3 spans 16 amino acids. Only the CDR3 DNA is retained, 48 bases long and in frame from the first base. Relative to germline, V is 2 bases shorter and J is 2 bases shorter, with 16 bases between their ends. For CDR1 and CDR2, the germline V gene lists MNHEY and SVGAGI.

This entry belongs to a study of cytomegalovirus exposure and HLA in healthy donors (TCRdb year 2017). A note on the overall study: In an earlier analysis of some 610 of the donors, 276 Gb of sequence data and roughly 100 million unique TCR beta sequences from about 179 million T cells were reported. Typing coverage differed by locus: A, B, C, DRB1 and DQB1 were typed in roughly 620-630 donors, DQA1 in 522, DPA1 in 600 to 610, and DPB1 in 450 to 490. Roughly 5 DR-DQ haplotypes were treated as single units for association and clustering because of strong linkage in the cohort. An earlier analysis of some 500 of the donors used high-throughput TCR beta sequencing to judge whether each TCR beta V gene segment behaved as functional or pseudogenic. Roughly 300 gigabases of sequencing data and 70 million to 100 million unique TCR sequences were included in an early release covering roughly 700 HLA-typed donors. Besides the first cohort of roughly 660 subjects, a separate validation cohort made up of some 110 different subjects was used. To predict cytomegalovirus infection status, the study combined high-throughput TCR immunosequencing, statistical association of individual TCRs with disease status, and machine learning. Donor age, sex, ethnicity and CMV serostatus were compiled alongside the repertoire data. In the later analysis, no new phenotypic data were used to find candidate immune exposures; instead, reliance was placed on TCR beta sequences and their occurrence across donors. Of the 398 genotyped donors, about 80% fell in the genetic ancestry cluster associated with self-reported Caucasian donors. Across approximately 400 genotyped donors of the cohort, an average of approximately 220,000 unique TCR beta nucleotide sequences per donor were sequenced, and 15% to 20% of those sequences were non-productive. A later analysis re-examined previously published TCR beta repertoires from 500 to 700 donors and added high-resolution HLA genotyping to investigate patterns of TCR occurrence. Class I and class II HLA loci were covered by the typing at four-digit resolution. The T cell repertoires of around 670 subjects were profiled by immunosequencing and related to cytomegalovirus serostatus. In a later genetic analysis, genome-wide SNP genotypes for about three fifths of the roughly 670 donors were used, and that subset was treated as a discovery cohort. Every discovery cohort repertoire had been produced on one sequencing platform. The study was designed to test whether signatures of past pathogen exposure could be identified by cataloging public T cell receptors.

General findings and caveats noted by the study authors: In a later analysis, HLA-associated TCR beta chains were found to be more clonally expanded and to have lower generation probabilities than equally common non-associated chains. A later analysis reported that several top co-occurrence clusters appeared linked to parvovirus B19, influenza, CMV and Epstein-Barr virus. Linkage disequilibrium might explain the correlated functional status among segregating V segments, but an unknown experimental factor could not be ruled out. Specific HLA alleles were associated with 15,000 to 20,000 TCR beta sequences at a false discovery rate of 0.05 in a later analysis. An earlier analysis of 450 to 750 of the donors showed that most TCR beta V segments appeared in productive rearrangements either about 87% or about 30% of the time, which broadly matched IMGT annotations. A later analysis found that TCR association rates varied across HLA loci, with DRB1 alleles showing the most associated TCRs and HLA-C alleles the fewest. In vitro tests confirmed that a few of the cytomegalovirus-associated TCR beta chains recognize cytomegalovirus antigens. A further reported finding was that TCR beta sequences accurately predicted the HLA-A and HLA-B alleles for most subjects in the first cohort. An association between a missense DCLRE1C variant and V-gene and J-gene trimming of TCR beta chains was found in a later genetic analysis and replicated in an independent cohort. Assigning TCR associations to individual alleles was difficult when HLA alleles, especially DR and DQ, strongly co-occurred. Because HLA typing was missing for some donors at each locus, association tests included only the typed subset. A total of about 180 TCR beta chains were listed by the study as associated with cytomegalovirus. In both the original and validation cohorts, the classifier was reported to diagnose cytomegalovirus status with high specificity and sensitivity. Because the 87-base-pair reads could not distinguish some IMGT-functional V segments, including TRBV6-2 and TRBV6-3, those segments were excluded. According to the authors, the approach could potentially be generalized to other disease states and immunological phenotypes. A later genetic analysis reported fewer N-insertions in productive TCRs among donors in an Asian-associated ancestry cluster than the roughly 620-donor mean. Presence/absence analyses assumed roughly uniform sequencing depth across donors, an assumption that may not hold. Because counts were too low, approximately 15 rarely observed V segments, including chromosome 9 orphons, were excluded from the earlier analysis of some 540 of the donors. For the cohort, immune exposure information was limited to CMV serostatus. In this cohort, only TCR beta chains were sequenced, and detectable features were limited by the absence of alpha or paired-chain data. A later analysis found that most CMV-associated TCR beta chains appeared HLA-restricted, with HLA associations seemingly driven largely by CMV exposure. A cluster of highly shared sequence variants was judged likely to be a technical artifact of the sequencing pipeline. While some public TCRs were present in many individuals, most TCR sequences turned up only very rarely across donors.

Library creation used the immunoSEQ multiplex PCR assay. The multiplex PCR relied on a mix of 60 forward primers for TCR Vbeta segments and 13 reverse primers for TCR Jbeta segments. Amplification of the CDR3 region of rearranged TCR beta genes was performed with a multiplex PCR assay on genomic DNA. On the Illumina HiSeq System, the amplified TCR beta libraries were sequenced as 87-base-pair reads. On the study's bioinformatics: Across the roughly 640 repertoires, a later analysis counted tens of millions of unique TCR beta chains, 9 million to 14 million of which were shared by at least two donors. Raw reads were error-corrected and collapsed into unique sequences with a nearest-neighbor algorithm that merged closely related sequences to remove PCR and sequencing errors. Alignment of CDR3 sequences to IMGT reference sequences was used to assign V, D and J gene segments. For a sequence to be retained, a match of at least six nucleotides was required to both a V gene segment and a J gene segment. A rearrangement was called productive if the CDR3 had no stop codons and remained in frame with V and J, and every other rearrangement was called non-productive. CDR3 was defined by IMGT convention, running from the second conserved V-encoded cysteine to the conserved J-encoded phenylalanine. The earlier analysis of about 610 of the donors excluded sequences that lacked an unambiguous match to a single V gene segment. In an earlier analysis of some 590 of the donors, a V segment was called functional when productive rearrangements were above 56.7%, and segregating when the standard deviation between donors exceeded 5%. To diagnose cytomegalovirus status from the catalog of TCR beta chain sequences, a statistical classification framework was built. V and J gene assignment, in a later analysis, came from comparing TCR nucleotide sequences with IMGT/GENE-DB human TR gene sequences. In a later analysis, CDR3 sequences and most-parsimonious VDJ recombination scenarios were assigned using the TCRdist pipeline. A later analysis defined each TCR beta chain by its CDR3 amino acid sequence plus V-gene family, and excluded reads lacking a unique V-gene family. As a way to deal with suspected cross-contamination and a sequencing artifact, a later analysis dropped roughly 600 nucleotide sequences that were highly shared and had low generation probability. A later analysis calculated a clonal expansion index for each public chain from normalized within-repertoire ranks of inferred template counts. A later analysis computed generation probabilities with a VDJ recombination model fitted to out-of-frame rearrangements, and checked the results against IGoR. A later analysis scored TCR-TCR, TCR-HLA and TCR-CMV co-occurrence with hypergeometric tests, applying a repertoire-size bias correction to TCR pairs. False discovery rates were estimated in a later analysis by permuting HLA or CMV assignments 20 times. In a later analysis, co-occurring TCRs were grouped with DBSCAN, and TCRdist sequence similarity was added when clustering was performed within HLA-allele-positive subsets. Repertoires with fewer than 30,000 or more than 120,000 public chains were left out of co-occurrence clustering, as were about 5 repertoires with anomalous nucleotide sharing. In TCRdb, the immuneACCESS table is reduced to in-frame sequences with V and J assigned. These tables do not hold every clone; where another copy was compared, an unresolved V gene accounts for under half, and the others remain unexplained. That table gives V, J and clone size, and the DNA gave D and trimming. The sample records about 99,000 clones, around three quarters of which are singletons. Around 3% of the sample belongs to the ten largest clones.

Material: PBMCs. This TCR derives from a male donor in good health and CMV-seropositive. The sequence is built from TRBV6-5 and TRBJ2-7; TRBD1 is a possible D gene, resting on 5 matching bases. The sequenced DNA is TGTGCCAGCAGTTACGGTCTGCCAGGGAATCCCTACGAGCAGTACTTC. Its protein is CASSYGLPGNPYEQYF.